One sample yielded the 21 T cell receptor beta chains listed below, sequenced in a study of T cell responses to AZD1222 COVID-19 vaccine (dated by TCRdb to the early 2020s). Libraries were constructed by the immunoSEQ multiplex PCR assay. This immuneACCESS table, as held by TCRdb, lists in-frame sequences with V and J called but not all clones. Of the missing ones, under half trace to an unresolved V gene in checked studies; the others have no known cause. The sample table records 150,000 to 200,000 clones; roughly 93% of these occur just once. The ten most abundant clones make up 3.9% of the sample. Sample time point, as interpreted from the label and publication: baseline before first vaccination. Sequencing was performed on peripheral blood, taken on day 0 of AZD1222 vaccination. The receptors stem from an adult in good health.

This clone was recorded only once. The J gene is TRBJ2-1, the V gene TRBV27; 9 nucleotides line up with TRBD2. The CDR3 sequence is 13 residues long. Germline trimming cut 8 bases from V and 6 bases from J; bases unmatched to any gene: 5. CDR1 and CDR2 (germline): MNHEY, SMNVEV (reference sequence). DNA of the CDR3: TGTGCCAGCGTAGCGGGAGTGGTCAATGAGCAGTTCTTC. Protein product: CASVAGVVNEQFF.

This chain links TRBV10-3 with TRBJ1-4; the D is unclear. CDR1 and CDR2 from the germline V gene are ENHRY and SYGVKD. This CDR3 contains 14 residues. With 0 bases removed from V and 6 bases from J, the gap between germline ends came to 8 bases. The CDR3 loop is CAISESTRDEKLFF. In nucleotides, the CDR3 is TGTGCCATCAGTGAGTCGACTCGAGATGAAAAACTGTTTTTT.

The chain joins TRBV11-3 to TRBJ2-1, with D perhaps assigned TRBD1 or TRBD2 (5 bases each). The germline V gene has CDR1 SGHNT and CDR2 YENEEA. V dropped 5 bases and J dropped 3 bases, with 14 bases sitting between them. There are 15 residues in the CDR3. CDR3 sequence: CASSLGTGSYNEQFF. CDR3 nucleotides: TGTGCCAGCAGCCTGGGGACGGGGAGCTACAATGAGCAGTTCTTC.

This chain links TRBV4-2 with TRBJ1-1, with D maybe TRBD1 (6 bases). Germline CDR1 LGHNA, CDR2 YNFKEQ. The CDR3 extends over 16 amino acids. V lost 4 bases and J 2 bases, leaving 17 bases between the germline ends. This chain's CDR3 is CASSRAGGGENTEAFF. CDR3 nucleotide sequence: TGTGCCAGCAGCCGCGCCGGGGGGGGCGAAAACACTGAAGCTTTCTTT.

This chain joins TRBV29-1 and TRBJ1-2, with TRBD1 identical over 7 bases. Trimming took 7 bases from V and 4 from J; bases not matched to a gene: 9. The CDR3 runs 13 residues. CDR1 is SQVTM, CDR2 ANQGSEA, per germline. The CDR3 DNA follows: TGCAGCGCTACGGGACAGACATTCTATGGCTACACCTTC. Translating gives CSATGQTFYGYTF.

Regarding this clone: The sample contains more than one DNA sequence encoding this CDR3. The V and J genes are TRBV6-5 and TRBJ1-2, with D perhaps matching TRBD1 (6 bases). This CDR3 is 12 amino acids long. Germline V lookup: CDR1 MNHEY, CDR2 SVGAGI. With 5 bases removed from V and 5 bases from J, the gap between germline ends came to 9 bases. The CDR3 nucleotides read TGTGCCAGCAGTCCACAGGGATATGGCTACACCTTC. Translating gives CASSPQGYGYTF.

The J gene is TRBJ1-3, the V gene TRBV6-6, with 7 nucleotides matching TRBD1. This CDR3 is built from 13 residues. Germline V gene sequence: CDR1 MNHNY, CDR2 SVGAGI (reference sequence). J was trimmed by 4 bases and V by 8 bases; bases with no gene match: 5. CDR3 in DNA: TGTGCCAGCTCAGGGGGGCAGGGAAACACCATATATTTT. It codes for CASSGGQGNTIYF.

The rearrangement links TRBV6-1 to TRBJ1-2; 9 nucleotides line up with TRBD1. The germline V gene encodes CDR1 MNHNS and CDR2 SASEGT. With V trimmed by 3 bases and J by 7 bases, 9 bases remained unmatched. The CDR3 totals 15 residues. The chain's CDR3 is CASSDYGTGKSGYTF. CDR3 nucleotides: TGTGCCAGCAGTGATTACGGGACAGGGAAATCTGGCTACACCTTC.

CDR3 in DNA: TGTGCCAGTAGTTTCGGGACCAACACCGGGGAGCTGTTTTTT. The encoded protein is CASSFGTNTGELFF. V is TRBV19 and J is TRBJ2-2; D possibly matches TRBD1 or TRBD2 (5 bases each). Germline V gene sequence: CDR1 LNHDA, CDR2 SQIVND (reference sequence). The germline V and J ends were trimmed by 5 bases and 2 bases, with 9 bases remaining between them. The CDR3 has 14 residues.

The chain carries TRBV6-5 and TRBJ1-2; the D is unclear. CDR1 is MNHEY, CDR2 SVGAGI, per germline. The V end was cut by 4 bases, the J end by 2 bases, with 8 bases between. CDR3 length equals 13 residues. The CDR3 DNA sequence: TGTGCCAGCAGTTTTCCGGGAAACTATGGCTACACCTTC. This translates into CASSFPGNYGYTF.

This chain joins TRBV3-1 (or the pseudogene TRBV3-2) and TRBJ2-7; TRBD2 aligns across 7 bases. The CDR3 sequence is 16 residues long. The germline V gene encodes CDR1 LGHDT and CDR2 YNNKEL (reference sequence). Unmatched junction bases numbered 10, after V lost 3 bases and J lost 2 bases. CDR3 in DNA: TGTGCCAGCAGCCAGCTGGTGGGGGGGACCCCCTACGAGCAGTACTTC. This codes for CASSQLVGGTPYEQYF.

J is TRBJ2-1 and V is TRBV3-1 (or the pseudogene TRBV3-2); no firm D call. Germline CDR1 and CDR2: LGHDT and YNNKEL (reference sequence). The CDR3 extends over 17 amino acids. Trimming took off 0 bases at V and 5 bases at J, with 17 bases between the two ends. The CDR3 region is CASSQDHYGLTDNEQFF. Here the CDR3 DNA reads TGTGCCAGCAGCCAAGATCATTACGGGCTCACGGACAATGAGCAGTTCTTC.

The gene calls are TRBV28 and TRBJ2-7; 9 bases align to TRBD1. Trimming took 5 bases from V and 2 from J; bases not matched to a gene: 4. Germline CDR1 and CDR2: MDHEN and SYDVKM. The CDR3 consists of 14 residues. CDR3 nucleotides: TGTGCCAGCAGTCCCCGACAGGGGGCCTACGAGCAGTACTTC. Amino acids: CASSPRQGAYEQYF.

CDR3 in DNA: TGTGCCAGCAGCCCGATGGTTGTTACTCACACCGGGGAGCTGTTTTTT. As protein: CASSPMVVTHTGELFF. The V and J genes are TRBV7-9 and TRBJ2-2; D uncertain. The V end lost 5 bases, the J end lost 3 bases, and 16 bases lay between the germline ends. The germline gives CDR1 SEHNR, CDR2 FQNEAQ (reference sequence). The length of the CDR3 is 16 residues. The variable domain in full, with the rest retrieved from reference TRBV7-9 and TRBJ2-2, is DTGVSQNPRHKITKRGQNVTFRCDPISEHNRLYWYRQTLGQGPEFLTYFQNEAQLEKSRLLSDRFSAERPKGSFSTLEIQRTEQGDSAMYLCASSPMVVTHTGELFFGEGSRLTVL.

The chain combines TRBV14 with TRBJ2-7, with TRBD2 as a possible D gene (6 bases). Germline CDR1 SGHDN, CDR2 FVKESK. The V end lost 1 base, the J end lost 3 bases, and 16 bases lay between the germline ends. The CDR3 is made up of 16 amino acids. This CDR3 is CASSQAGRDVYYEQYF. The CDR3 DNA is TGTGCCAGCAGCCAAGCCGGGCGGGATGTGTACTACGAGCAGTACTTC.

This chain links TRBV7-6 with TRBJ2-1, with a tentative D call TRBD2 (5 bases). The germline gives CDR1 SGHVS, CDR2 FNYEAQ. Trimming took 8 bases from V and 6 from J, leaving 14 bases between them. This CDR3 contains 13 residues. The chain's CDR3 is CASAGGTSNEQFF. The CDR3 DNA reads TGTGCCAGCGCAGGAGGCACGAGCAATGAGCAGTTCTTC. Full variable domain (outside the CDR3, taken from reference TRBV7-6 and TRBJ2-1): GAGVSQSPRYKVTKRGQDVALRCDPISGHVSLYWYRQALGQGPEFLTYFNYEAQQDKSGLPNDRFSAERPEGSISTLTIQRTEQRDSAMYRCASAGGTSNEQFFGPGTRLTVL.

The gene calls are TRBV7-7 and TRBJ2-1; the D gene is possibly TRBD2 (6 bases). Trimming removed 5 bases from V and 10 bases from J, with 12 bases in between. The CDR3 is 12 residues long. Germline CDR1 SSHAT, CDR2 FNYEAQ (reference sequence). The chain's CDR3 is CASSTTRGEQFF. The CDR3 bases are TGTGCCAGCAGCACCACCCGGGGGGAGCAGTTCTTC. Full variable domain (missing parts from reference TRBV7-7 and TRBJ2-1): GAGVSQSPRYKVTKRGQDVTLRCDPISSHATLYWYQQALGQGPEFLTYFNYEAQPDKSGLPSDRFSAERPEGSISTLTIQRTEQRDSAMYRCASSTTRGEQFFGPGTRLTVL.

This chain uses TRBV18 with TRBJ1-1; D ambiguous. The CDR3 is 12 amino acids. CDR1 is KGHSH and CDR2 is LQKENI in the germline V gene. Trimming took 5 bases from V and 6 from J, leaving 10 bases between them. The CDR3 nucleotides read TGTGCCAGCTCATCGGAGGGAGCTGAAGCTTTCTTT. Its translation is CASSSEGAEAFF. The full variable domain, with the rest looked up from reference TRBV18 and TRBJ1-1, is NAGVMQNPRHLVRRRGQEARLRCSPMKGHSHVYWYRQLPEEGLKFMVYLQKENIIDESGMPKERFSAEFPKEGPSILRIQQVVRGDSAAYFCASSSEGAEAFFGQGTRLTVV.

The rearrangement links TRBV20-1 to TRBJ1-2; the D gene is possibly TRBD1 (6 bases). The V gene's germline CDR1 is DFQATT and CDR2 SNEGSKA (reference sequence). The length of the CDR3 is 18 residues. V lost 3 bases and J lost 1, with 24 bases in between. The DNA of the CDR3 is TGCAGTGCTAGTTATCAGGGGCCTTCGGCGGGGTTTAACTATGGCTACACCTTC. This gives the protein CSASYQGPSAGFNYGYTF.

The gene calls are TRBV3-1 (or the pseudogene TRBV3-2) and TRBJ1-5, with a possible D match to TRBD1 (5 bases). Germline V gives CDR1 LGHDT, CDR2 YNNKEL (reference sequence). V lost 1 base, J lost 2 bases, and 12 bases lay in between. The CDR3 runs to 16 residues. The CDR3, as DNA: TGTGCCAGCAGCCAAGCCGGACATAGGGGCAATCAGCCCCAGCATTTT. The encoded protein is CASSQAGHRGNQPQHF.

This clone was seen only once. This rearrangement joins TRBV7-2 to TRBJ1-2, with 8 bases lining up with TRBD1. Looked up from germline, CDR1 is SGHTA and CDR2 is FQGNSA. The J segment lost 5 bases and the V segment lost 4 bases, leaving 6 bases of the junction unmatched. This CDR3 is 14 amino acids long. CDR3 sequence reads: CASSWRQGRYGYTF. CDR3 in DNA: TGTGCCAGCAGCTGGAGACAGGGGAGGTATGGCTACACCTTC.